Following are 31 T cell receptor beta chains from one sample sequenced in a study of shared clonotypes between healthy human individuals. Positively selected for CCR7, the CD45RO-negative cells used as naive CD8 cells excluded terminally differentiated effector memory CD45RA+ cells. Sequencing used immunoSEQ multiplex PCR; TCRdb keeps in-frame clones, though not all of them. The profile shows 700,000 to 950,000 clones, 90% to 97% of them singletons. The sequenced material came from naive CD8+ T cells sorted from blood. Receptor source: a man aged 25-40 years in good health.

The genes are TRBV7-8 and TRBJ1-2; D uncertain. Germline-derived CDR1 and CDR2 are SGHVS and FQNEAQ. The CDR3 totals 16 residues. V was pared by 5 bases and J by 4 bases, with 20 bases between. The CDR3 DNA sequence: TGTGCCAGCAGCGAGCGCTCGCACTCCCCGGCCTATGGCTACACCTTC. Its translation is CASSERSHSPAYGYTF.

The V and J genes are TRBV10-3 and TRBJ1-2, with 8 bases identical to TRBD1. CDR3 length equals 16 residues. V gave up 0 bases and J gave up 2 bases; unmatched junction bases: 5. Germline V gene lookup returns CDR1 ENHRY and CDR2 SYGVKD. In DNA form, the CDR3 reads TGTGCCATCAGTGAGTCGAATGGACAGGGAAACTATGGCTACACCTTC. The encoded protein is CAISESNGQGNYGYTF.

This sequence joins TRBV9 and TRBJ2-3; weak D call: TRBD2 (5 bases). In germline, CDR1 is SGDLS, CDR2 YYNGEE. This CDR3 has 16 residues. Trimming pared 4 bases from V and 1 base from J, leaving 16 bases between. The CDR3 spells CASSSPLDGGTDTQYF. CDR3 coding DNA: TGTGCCAGCAGCTCCCCCCTGGACGGGGGCACAGATACGCAGTATTTT.

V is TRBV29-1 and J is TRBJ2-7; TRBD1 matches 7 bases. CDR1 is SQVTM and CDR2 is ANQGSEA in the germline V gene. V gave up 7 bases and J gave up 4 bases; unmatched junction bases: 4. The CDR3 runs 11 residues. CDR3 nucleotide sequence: TGCAGCGCACAGGGGAGATACGAGCAGTACTTC. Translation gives CSAQGRYEQYF.

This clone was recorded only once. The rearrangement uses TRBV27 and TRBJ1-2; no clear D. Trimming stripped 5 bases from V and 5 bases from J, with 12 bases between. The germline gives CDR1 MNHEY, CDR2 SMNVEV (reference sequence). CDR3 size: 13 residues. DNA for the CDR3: TGTGCCAGCAGTATCTCTCGGGGTTATGGCTACACCTTC. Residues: CASSISRGYGYTF.

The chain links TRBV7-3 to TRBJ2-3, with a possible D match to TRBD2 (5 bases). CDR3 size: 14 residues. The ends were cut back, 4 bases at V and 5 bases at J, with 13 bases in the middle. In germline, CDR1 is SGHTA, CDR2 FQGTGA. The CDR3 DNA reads TGTGCCAGCAGCTCTCGGACGGGAAAAGATACGCAGTATTTT. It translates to CASSSRTGKDTQYF. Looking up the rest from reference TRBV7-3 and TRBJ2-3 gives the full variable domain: GAGVSQTPSNKVTEKGKYVELRCDPISGHTALYWYRQSLGQGPEFLIYFQGTGAADDSGLPNDRFFAVRPEGSVSTLKIQRTERGDSAVYLCASSSRTGKDTQYFGPGTRLTVL.

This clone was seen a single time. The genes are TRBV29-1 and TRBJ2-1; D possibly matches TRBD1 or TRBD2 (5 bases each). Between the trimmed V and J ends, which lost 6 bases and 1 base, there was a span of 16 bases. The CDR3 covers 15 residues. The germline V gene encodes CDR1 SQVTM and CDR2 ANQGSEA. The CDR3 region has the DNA TGCAGCGTAGACCCGGGACGCAAGTCCTACAATGAGCAGTTCTTC. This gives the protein CSVDPGRKSYNEQFF.

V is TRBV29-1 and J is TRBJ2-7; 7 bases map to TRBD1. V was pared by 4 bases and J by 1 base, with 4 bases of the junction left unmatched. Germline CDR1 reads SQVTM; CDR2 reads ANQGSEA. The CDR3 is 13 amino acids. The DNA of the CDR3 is TGCAGCGTTGTCGGGACAGAATCCTACGAGCAGTACTTC. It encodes CSVVGTESYEQYF.

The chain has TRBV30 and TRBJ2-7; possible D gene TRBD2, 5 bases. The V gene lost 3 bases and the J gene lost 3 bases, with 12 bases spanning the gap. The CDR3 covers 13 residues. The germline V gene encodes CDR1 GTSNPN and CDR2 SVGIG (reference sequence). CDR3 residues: CAWSPLGSYEQYF. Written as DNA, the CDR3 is TGTGCCTGGAGCCCCCTTGGGAGCTACGAGCAGTACTTC.

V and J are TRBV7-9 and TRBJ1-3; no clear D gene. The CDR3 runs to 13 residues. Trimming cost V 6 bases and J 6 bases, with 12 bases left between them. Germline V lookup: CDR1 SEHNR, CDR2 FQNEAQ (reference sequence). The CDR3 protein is CASSSDPLNTIYF. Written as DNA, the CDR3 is TGTGCCAGCAGTTCAGACCCGCTAAACACCATATATTTT.

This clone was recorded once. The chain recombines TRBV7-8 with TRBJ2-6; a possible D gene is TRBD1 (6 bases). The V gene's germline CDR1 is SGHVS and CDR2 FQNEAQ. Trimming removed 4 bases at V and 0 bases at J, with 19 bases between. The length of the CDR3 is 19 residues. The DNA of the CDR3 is TGTGCCAGCAGCTCGGAGGACAGAGTTCCCTCCTCTGGGGCCAACGTCCTGACTTTC. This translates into CASSSEDRVPSSGANVLTF.

This chain's CDR3 is CASTPGLAGDTDTQYF. The CDR3 nucleotides read TGCGCCAGCACCCCGGGGCTAGCGGGAGACACAGATACGCAGTATTTT. The chain joins TRBV5-1 to TRBJ2-3; 10 bases are a match to TRBD2. The CDR3 spans 16 residues. The V gene's germline CDR1 is SGHRS and CDR2 YFSETQ. V lost 6 bases and J lost 2; bases outside the gene matches: 9.

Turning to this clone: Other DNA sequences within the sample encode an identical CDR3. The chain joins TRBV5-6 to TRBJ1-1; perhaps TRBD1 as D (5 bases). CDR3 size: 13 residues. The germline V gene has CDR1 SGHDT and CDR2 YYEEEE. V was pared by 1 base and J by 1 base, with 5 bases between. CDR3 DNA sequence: TGTGCCAGCAGCTTGAGGGGGAACACTGAAGCTTTCTTT. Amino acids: CASSLRGNTEAFF. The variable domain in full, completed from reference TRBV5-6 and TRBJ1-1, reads DAGVTQSPTHLIKTRGQQVTLRCSPKSGHDTVSWYQQALGQGPQFIFQYYEEEERQRGNFPDRFSGHQFPNYSSELNVNALLLGDSALYLCASSLRGNTEAFFGQGTRLTVV.

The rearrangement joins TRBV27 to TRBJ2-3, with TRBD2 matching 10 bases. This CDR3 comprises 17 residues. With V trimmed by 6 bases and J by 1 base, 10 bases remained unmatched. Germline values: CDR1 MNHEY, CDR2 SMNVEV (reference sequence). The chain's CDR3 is CASSEGLAGVGTDTQYF. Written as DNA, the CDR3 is TGTGCCAGCAGCGAGGGCCTAGCGGGGGTAGGCACAGATACGCAGTATTTT.

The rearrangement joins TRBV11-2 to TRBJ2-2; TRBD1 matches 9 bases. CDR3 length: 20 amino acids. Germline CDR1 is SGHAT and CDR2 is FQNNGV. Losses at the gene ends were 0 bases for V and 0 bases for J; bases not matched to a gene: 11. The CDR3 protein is CASSLDPGQGTEANTGELFF. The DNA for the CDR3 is TGTGCCAGCAGCTTAGATCCGGGACAGGGAACGGAAGCGAACACCGGGGAGCTGTTTTTT. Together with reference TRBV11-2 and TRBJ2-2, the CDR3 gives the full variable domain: EAGVAQSPRYKIIEKRQSVAFWCNPISGHATLYWYQQILGQGPKLLIQFQNNGVVDDSQLPKDRFSAERLKGVDSTLKIQPAKLEDSAVYLCASSLDPGQGTEANTGELFFGEGSRLTVL.

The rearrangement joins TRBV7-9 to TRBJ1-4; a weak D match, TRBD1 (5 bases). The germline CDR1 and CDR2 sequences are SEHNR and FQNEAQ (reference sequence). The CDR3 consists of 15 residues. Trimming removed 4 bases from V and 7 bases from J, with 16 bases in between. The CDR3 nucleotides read TGTGCCAGCAGCTACACCGAGGGGCCGGGTGAAAAACTGTTTTTT. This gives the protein CASSYTEGPGEKLFF.

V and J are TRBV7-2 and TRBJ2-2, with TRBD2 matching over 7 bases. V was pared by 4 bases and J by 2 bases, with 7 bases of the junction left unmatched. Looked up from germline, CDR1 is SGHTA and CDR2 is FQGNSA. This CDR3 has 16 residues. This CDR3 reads CASSSRLAVNTGELFF. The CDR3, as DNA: TGTGCCAGCAGCTCACGACTAGCAGTAAACACCGGGGAGCTGTTTTTT.

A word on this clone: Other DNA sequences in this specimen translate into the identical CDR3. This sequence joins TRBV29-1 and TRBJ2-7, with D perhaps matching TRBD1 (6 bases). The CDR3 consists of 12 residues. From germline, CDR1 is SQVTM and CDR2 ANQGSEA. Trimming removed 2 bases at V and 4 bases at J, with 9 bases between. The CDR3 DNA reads TGCAGCGTTGAAACAGGGCCGTACGAGCAGTACTTC. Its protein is CSVETGPYEQYF.

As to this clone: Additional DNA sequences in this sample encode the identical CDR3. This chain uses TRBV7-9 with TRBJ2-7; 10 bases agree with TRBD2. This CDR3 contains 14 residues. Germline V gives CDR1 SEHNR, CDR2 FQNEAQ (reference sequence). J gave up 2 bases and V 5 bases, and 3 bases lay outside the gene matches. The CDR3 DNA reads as TGTGCCAGCAGCCTCGGACTAGCGGCCTACGAGCAGTACTTC. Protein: CASSLGLAAYEQYF.

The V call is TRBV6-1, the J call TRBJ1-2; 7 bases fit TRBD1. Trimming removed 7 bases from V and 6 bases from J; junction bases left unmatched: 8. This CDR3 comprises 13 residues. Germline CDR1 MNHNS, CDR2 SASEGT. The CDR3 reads CASMEWQGDGYTF. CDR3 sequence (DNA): TGTGCCAGCATGGAATGGCAGGGGGATGGCTACACCTTC.

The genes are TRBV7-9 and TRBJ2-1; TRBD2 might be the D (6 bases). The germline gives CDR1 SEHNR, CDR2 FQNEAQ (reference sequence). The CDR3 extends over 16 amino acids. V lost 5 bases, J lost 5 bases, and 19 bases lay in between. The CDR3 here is CASSVKETRSNNEQFF. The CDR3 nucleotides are TGTGCCAGCAGCGTGAAGGAGACTAGAAGTAACAATGAGCAGTTCTTC.

The CDR3 spells CASSLVVASNYEQYF. CDR3 in DNA: TGTGCCAGCAGCTTAGTGGTAGCATCCAACTACGAGCAGTACTTC. V usage is TRBV7-2 and J usage is TRBJ2-7; D not resolved. This CDR3 is 15 amino acids long. Germline loops: CDR1 SGHTA, CDR2 FQGNSA. V was clipped by 1 base and J by 3 bases, with 13 bases between them.

The CDR3 spells CLVMITNTEAFF. CDR3 nucleotide sequence: TGCTTAGTGATGATCACGAACACTGAAGCTTTCTTT. The genes are TRBV29-1 and TRBJ1-1; D uncertain. This CDR3 has 12 residues. Germline CDR1 reads SQVTM; CDR2 reads ANQGSEA.

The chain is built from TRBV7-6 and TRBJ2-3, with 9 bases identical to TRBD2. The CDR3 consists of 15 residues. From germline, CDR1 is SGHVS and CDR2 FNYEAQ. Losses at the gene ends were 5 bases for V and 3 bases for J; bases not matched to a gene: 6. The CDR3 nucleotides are TGTGCCAGCAGCCCGTGGGCGGGAGGGACAGATACGCAGTATTTT. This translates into CASSPWAGGTDTQYF.

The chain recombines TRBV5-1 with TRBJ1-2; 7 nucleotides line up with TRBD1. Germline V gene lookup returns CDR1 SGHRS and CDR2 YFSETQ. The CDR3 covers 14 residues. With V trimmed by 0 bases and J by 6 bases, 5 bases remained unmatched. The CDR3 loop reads CASSLEGTGDGYTF. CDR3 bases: TGCGCCAGCAGCTTGGAGGGAACAGGGGATGGCTACACCTTC. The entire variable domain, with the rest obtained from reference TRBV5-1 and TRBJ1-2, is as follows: KAGVTQTPRYLIKTRGQQVTLSCSPISGHRSVSWYQQTPGQGLQFLFEYFSETQRNKGNFPGRFSGRQFSNSRSEMNVSTLELGDSALYLCASSLEGTGDGYTFGSGTRLTVV.

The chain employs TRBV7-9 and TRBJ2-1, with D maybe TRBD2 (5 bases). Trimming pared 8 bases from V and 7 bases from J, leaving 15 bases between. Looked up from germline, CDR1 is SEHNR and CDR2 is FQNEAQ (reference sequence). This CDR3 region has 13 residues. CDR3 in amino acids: CASSGKIRNEQFF. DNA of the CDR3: TGTGCCAGCTCGGGGAAAATTAGGAATGAGCAGTTCTTC.

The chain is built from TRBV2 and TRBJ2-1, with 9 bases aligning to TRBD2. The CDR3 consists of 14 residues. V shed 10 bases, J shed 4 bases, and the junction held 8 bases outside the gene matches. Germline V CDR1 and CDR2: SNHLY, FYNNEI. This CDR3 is CAIPTSGTYNEQFF. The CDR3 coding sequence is TGTGCCATCCCGACTAGCGGAACGTACAATGAGCAGTTCTTC. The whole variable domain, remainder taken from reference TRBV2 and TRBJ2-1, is EPEVTQTPSHQVTQMGQEVILRCVPISNHLYFYWYRQILGQKVEFLVSFYNNEISEKSEIFDDQFSVERPDGSNFTLKIRSTKLEDSAMYFCAIPTSGTYNEQFFGPGTRLTVL.

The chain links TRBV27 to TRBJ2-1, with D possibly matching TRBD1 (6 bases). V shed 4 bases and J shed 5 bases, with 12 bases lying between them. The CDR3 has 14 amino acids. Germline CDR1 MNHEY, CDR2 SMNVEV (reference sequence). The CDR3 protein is CASSYRTANNEQFF. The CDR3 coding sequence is TGTGCCAGCAGTTACAGGACAGCAAACAATGAGCAGTTCTTC.

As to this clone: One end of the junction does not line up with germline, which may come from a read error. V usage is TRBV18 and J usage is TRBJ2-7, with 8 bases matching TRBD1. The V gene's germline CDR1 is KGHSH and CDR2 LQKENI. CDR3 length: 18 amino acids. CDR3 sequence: CANSPIQAGTGNTYEQYF. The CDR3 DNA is TGTGCCAACTCACCAATACAAGCCGGGACAGGTAACACCTACGAGCAGTACTTC.

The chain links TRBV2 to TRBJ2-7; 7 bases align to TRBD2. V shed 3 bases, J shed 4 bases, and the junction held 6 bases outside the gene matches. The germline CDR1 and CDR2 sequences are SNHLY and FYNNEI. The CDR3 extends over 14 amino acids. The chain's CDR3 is CASSEKAGIYEQYF. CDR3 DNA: TGTGCCAGCAGTGAGAAAGCGGGAATTTACGAGCAGTACTTC. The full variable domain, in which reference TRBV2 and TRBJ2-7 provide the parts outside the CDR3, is EPEVTQTPSHQVTQMGQEVILRCVPISNHLYFYWYRQILGQKVEFLVSFYNNEISEKSEIFDDQFSVERPDGSNFTLKIRSTKLEDSAMYFCASSEKAGIYEQYFGPGTRLTVT.

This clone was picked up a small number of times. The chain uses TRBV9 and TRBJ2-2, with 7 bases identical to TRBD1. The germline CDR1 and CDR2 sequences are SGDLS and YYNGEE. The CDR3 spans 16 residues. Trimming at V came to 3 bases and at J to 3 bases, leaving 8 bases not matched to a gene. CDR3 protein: CASSDSGTDYTGELFF. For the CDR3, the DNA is TGTGCCAGCAGCGACTCAGGGACAGACTACACCGGGGAGCTGTTTTTT. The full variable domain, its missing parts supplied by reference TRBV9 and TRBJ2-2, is DSGVTQTPKHLITATGQRVTLRCSPRSGDLSVYWYQQSLDQGLQFLIQYYNGEERAKGNILERFSAQQFPDLHSELNLSSLELGDSALYFCASSDSGTDYTGELFFGEGSRLTVL.